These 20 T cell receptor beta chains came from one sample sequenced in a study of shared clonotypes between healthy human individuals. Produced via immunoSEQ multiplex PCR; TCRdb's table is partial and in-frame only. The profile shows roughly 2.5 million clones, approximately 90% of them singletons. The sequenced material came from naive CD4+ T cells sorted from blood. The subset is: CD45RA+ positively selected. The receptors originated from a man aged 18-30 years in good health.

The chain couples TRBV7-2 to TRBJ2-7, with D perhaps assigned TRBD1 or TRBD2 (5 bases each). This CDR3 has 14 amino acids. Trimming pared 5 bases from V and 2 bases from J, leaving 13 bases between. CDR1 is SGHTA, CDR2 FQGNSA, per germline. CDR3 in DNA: TGTGCCAGCAGCACGAGGGACCCCGCCTACGAGCAGTACTTC. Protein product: CASSTRDPAYEQYF.

Here the CDR3 DNA reads TGTGCCAGCAGCTTAGCACTAGCGTTTGAGCAGTTCTTC. Its translation: CASSLALAFEQFF. The V call is TRBV7-2, the J call TRBJ2-1, with 7 bases identical to TRBD2. Germline V gene sequence: CDR1 SGHTA, CDR2 FQGNSA. V shed 0 bases, J shed 9 bases, and the junction held 2 bases outside the gene matches. The CDR3 sequence is 13 residues long.

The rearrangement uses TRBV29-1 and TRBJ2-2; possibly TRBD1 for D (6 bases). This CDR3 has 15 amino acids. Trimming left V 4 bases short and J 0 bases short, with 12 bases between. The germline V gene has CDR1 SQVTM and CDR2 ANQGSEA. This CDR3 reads CSVGGQGTNTGELFF. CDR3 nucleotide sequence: TGCAGCGTTGGAGGCCAGGGGACGAACACCGGGGAGCTGTTTTTT.

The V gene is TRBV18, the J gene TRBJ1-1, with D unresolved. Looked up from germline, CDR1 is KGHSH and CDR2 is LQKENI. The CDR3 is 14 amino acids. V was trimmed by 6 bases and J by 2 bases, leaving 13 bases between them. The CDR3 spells CASSQKDGNTEAFF. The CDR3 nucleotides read TGTGCCAGCTCGCAAAAGGACGGTAACACTGAAGCTTTCTTT.

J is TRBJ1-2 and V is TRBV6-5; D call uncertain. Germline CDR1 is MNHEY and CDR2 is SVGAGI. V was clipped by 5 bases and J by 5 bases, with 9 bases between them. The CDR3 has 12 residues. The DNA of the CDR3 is TGTGCCAGCAGTCGGGCCGGTTATGGCTACACCTTC. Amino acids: CASSRAGYGYTF.

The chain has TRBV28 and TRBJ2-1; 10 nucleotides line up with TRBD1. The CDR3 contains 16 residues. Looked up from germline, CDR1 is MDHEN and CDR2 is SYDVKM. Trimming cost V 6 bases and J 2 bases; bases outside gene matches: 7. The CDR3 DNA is TGTGCCAGCAGACTACCGGGACAGGGGCCCTACAATGAGCAGTTCTTC. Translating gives CASRLPGQGPYNEQFF.

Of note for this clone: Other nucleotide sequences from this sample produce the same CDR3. The CDR3 DNA reads as TGTGCCTGGACACCACCGAACACCGGGGAGCTGTTTTTT. Amino acids: CAWTPPNTGELFF. This sequence joins TRBV30 and TRBJ2-2; D not certain. The V end was cut by 4 bases, the J end by 0 bases, with 6 bases between. Germline lookup yields CDR1 GTSNPN and CDR2 SVGIG (reference sequence). The CDR3 has 13 amino acids.

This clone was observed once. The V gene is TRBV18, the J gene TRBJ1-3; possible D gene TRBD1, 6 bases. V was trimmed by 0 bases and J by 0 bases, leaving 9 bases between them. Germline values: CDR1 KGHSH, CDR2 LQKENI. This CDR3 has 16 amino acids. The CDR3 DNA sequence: TGTGCCAGCTCACCACCGGGACACACCTCTGGAAACACCATATATTTT. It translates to CASSPPGHTSGNTIYF. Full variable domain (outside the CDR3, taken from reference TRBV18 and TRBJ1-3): NAGVMQNPRHLVRRRGQEARLRCSPMKGHSHVYWYRQLPEEGLKFMVYLQKENIIDESGMPKERFSAEFPKEGPSILRIQQVVRGDSAAYFCASSPPGHTSGNTIYFGEGSWLTVV.

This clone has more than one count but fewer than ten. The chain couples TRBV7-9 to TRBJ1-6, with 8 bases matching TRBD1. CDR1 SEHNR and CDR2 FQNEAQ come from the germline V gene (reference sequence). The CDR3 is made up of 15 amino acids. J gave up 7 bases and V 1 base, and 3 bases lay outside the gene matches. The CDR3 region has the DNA TGTGCCAGCAGCTTAGAAACAGGGGGGAATTCACCCCTCCACTTT. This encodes CASSLETGGNSPLHF.

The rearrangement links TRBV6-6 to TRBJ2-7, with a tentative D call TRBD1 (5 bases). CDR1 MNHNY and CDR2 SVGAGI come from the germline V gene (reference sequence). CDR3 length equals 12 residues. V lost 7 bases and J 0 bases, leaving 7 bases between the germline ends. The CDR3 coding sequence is TGTGCCAGCAAAGGGGTCTCCTACGAGCAGTACTTC. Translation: CASKGVSYEQYF.

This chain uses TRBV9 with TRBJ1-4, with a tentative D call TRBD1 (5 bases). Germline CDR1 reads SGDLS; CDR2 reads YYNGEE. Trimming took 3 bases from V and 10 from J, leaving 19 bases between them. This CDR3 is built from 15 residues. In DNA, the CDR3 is TGTGCCAGCAGCGCCCCAGGGACCGCTACCGGAAAACTGTTTTTT. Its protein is CASSAPGTATGKLFF.

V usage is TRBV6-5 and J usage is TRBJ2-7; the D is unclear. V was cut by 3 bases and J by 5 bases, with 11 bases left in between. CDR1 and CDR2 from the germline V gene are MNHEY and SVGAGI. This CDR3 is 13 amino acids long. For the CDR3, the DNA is TGTGCCAGCAGTTATCGTGAAAGCAACGAGCAGTACTTC. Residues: CASSYRESNEQYF.

CDR3 DNA: TGTGCCAGCGCAAGAAAAACTCAGGGGATCTATGGCTACACCTTC. It codes for CASARKTQGIYGYTF. The V call is TRBV6-6, the J call TRBJ1-2; tentative D call: TRBD1 (6 bases). V dropped 8 bases and J dropped 4 bases, with 20 bases sitting between them. The length of the CDR3 is 15 residues. In germline, CDR1 is MNHNY, CDR2 SVGAGI (reference sequence).

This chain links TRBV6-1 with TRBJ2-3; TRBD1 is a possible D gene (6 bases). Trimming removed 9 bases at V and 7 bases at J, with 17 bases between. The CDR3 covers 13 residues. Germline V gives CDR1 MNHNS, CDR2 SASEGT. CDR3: CARDRPPRNTQYF. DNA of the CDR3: TGTGCCAGGGACAGACCCCCCCGAAATACGCAGTATTTT.

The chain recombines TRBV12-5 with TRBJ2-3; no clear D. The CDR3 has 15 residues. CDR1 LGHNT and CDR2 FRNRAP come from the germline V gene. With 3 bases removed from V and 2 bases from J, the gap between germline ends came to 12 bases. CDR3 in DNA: TGTGCTAGTGGTTTTGGGCAGACCCCCACAGATACGCAGTATTTT. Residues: CASGFGQTPTDTQYF.

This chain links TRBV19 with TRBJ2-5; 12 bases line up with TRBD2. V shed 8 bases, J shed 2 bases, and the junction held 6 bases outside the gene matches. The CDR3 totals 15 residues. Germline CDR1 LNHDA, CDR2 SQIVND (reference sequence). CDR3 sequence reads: CASQTSGSRQETQYF. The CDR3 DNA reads TGTGCCAGTCAGACTAGCGGGAGTAGGCAAGAGACCCAGTACTTC.

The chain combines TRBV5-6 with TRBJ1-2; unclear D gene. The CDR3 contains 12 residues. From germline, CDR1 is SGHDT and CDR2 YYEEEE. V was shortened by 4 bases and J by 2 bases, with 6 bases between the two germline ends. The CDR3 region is CASSPQNYGYTF. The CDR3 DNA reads TGTGCCAGCAGCCCGCAGAACTATGGCTACACCTTC. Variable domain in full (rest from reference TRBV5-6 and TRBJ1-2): DAGVTQSPTHLIKTRGQQVTLRCSPKSGHDTVSWYQQALGQGPQFIFQYYEEEERQRGNFPDRFSGHQFPNYSSELNVNALLLGDSALYLCASSPQNYGYTFGSGTRLTVV.

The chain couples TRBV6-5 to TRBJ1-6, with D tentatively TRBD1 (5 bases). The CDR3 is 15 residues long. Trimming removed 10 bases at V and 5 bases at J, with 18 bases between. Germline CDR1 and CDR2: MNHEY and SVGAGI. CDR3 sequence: CATWDRRGDNSPLHF. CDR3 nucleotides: TGTGCCACTTGGGACCGCCGCGGGGATAATTCACCCCTCCACTTT.

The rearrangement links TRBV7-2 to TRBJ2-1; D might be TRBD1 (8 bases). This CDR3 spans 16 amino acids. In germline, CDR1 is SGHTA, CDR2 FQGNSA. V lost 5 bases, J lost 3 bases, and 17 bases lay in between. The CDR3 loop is CASSRQGTTFYNEQFF. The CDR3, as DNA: TGTGCCAGCAGCCGACAGGGGACTACCTTCTACAATGAGCAGTTCTTC.

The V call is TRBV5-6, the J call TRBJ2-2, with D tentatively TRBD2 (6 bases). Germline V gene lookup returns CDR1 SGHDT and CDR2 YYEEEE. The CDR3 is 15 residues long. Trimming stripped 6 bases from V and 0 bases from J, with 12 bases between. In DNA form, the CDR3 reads TGTGCCAGCAAGGAGGCGGGGACGAACACCGGGGAGCTGTTTTTT. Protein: CASKEAGTNTGELFF. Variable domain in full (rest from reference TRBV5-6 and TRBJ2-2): DAGVTQSPTHLIKTRGQQVTLRCSPKSGHDTVSWYQQALGQGPQFIFQYYEEEERQRGNFPDRFSGHQFPNYSSELNVNALLLGDSALYLCASKEAGTNTGELFFGEGSRLTVL.